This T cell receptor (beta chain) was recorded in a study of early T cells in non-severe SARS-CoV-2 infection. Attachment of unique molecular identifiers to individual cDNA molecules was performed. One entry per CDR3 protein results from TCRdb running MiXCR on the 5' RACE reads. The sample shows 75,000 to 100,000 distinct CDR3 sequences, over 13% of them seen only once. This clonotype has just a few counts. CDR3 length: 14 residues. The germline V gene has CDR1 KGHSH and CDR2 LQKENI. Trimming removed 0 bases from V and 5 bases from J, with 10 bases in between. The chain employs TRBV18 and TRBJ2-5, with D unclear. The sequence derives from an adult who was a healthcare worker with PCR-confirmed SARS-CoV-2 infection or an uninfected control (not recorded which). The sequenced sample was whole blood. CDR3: CASSPPFRVETQYF. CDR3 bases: TGTGCCAGCTCACCACCGTTCCGTGTGGAGACCCAGTACTTC. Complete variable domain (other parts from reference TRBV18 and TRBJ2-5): NAGVMQNPRHLVRRRGQEARLRCSPMKGHSHVYWYRQLPEEGLKFMVYLQKENIIDESGMPKERFSAEFPKEGPSILRIQQVVRGDSAAYFCASSPPFRVETQYFGPGTRLLVL.